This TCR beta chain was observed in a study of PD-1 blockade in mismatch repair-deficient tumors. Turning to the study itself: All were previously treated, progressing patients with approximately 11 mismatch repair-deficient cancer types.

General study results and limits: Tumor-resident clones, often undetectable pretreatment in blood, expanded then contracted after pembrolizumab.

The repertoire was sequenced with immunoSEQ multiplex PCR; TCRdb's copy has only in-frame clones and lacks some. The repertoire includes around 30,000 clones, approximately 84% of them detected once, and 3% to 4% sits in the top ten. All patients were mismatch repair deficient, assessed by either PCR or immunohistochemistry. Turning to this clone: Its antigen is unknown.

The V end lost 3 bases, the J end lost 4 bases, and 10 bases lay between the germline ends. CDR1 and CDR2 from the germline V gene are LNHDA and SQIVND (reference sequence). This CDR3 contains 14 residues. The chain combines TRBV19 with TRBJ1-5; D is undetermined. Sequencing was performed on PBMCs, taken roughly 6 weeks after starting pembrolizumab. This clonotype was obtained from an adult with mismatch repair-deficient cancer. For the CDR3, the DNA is TGTGCCAGTAGTATTGGGTCGGGGAATCAGCCCCAGCATTTT. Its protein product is CASSIGSGNQPQHF.